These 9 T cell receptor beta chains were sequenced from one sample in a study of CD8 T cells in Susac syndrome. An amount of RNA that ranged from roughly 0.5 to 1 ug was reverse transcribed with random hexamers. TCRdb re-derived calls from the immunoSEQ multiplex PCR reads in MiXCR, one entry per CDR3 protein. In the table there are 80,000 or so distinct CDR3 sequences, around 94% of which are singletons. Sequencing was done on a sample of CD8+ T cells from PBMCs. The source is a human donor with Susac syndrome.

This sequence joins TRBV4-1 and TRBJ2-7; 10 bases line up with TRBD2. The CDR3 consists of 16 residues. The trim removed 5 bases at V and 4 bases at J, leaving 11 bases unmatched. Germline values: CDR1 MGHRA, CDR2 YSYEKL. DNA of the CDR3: TGCGCCAGCAGCGTCCGTGGGAGCGGGGGGGGTTACGAGCAGTACTTC. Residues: CASSVRGSGGGYEQYF.

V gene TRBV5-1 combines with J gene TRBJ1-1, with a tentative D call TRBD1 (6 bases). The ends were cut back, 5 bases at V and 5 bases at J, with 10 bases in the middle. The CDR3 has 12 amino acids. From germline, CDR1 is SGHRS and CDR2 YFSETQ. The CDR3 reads CASREGETEAFF. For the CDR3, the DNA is TGCGCCAGCAGGGAGGGGGAGACTGAAGCTTTCTTT.

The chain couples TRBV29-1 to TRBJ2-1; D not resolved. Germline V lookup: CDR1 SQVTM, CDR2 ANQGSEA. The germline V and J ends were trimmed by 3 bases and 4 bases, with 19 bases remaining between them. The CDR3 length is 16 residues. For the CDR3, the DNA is TGCAGCGTTGAGAACCCCGCCTCAATTAGGTACAATGAGCAGTTCTTC. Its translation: CSVENPASIRYNEQFF.

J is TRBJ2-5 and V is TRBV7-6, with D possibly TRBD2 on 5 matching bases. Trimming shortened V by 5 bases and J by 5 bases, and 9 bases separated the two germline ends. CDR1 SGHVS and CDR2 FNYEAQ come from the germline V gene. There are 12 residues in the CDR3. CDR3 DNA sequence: TGTGCCAGCAGCCCGCGCGGGGAGACCCAGTACTTC. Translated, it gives CASSPRGETQYF.

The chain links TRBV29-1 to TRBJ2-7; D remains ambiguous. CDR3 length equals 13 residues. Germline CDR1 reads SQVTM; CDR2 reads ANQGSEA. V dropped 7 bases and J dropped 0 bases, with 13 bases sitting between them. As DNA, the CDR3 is TGCAGCGCGAAGGACCGAAGCTCCTACGAGCAGTACTTC. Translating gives CSAKDRSSYEQYF.

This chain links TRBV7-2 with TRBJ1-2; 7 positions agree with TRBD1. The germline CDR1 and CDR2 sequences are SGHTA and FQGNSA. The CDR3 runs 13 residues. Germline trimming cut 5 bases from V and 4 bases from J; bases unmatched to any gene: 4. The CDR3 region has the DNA TGTGCCAGCAGCCTCGACAGGGTCTATGGCTACACCTTC. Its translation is CASSLDRVYGYTF.

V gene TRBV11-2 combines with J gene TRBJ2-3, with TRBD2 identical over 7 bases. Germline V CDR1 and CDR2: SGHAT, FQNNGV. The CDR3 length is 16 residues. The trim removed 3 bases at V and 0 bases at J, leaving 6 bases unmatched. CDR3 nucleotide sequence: TGTGCCAGCAGCTTGCGGCGGGGGTATAGCACAGATACGCAGTATTTT. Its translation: CASSLRRGYSTDTQYF.

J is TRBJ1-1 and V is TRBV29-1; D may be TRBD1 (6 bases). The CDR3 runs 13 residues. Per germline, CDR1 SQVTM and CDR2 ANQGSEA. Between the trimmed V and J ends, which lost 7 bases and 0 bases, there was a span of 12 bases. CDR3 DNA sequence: TGCAGCGGACTGGACAGCATGAACACTGAAGCTTTCTTT. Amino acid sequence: CSGLDSMNTEAFF.

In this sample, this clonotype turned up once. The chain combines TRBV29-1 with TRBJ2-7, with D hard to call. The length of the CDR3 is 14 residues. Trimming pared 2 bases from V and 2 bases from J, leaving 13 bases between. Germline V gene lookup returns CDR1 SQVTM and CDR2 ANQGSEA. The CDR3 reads CSVESDKSPYEQYF. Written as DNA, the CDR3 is TGCAGCGTTGAATCTGACAAATCCCCCTACGAGCAGTACTTC.